Listed below are T cell receptor beta chains from one sample, sequenced in a study of siplizumab effects on memory and regulatory T cells. Sequencing used immunoSEQ multiplex PCR; TCRdb keeps in-frame clones, though not all of them. The table shows around 100,000 clones, with more than 85% occurring only once. The sample comprised CD4+ T cells sorted from blood. The receptors originated from a human donor in good health. Each CDR3 is given with its conserved first and last residue. The D gene is left open where the match is weak. Clone size is given for some rows only: seen once, a few or many times, or a class if the clone is expanded.

TGTGCCAGCGCGGACGGAGCCAAGACCGAAGCTTTCTTT,CASADGAKTEAFF,TRBJ1-1,.,.,TRBV18
TGTGCCAGCAGGATTATAGGGTACGGCTACACCTTC,CASRIIGYGYTF,TRBJ1-2,.,.,TRBV7-3
TGTGCCAGTAGTTGGGGGCCTCGACTTAATTACAATGAGCAGTTCTTC,CASSWGPRLNYNEQFF,TRBJ2-1,.,.,TRBV19
TGTGCCAGCGCGGGGACAGGGGAAGCCTACGAGCAGTACTTC,CASAGTGEAYEQYF,TRBJ2-7,TRBD1,few,TRBV2
TGTGCCAGCAGTGCGACTAGCGGGGGACCTTACGAGCAGTACTTC,CASSATSGGPYEQYF,TRBJ2-7,TRBD2,.,TRBV2
TGTGCCAGCAGCTTGGGGGGAATTTACATTCAGTACTTC,CASSLGGIYIQYF,TRBJ2-4,.,.,TRBV7-9
TGCAGCGCCGAGGGGTCCTACAATGAGCAGTTCTTC,CSAEGSYNEQFF,TRBJ2-1,.,.,TRBV29-1
TGTGCCTGGAGGGGAGGGGGGAGTAACGAAAAACTGTTTTTT,CAWRGGGSNEKLFF,TRBJ1-4,.,.,TRBV30
TGCAGTGCTAGTAAGGACAGGGTACATTTT,CSASKDRVHF,TRBJ1-5,TRBD1,.,TRBV20-1
TGTGCCAGCACCCTCGGGGTAACGGGACAGCCCCAGCATTTT,CASTLGVTGQPQHF,TRBJ1-5,.,.,TRBV6-6
TGTGCCAGCAGCCGCCAGGTATACGAGCAGTACTTC,CASSRQVYEQYF,TRBJ2-7,.,.,TRBV6-6
TGTGCCAGCAGCCGCGGGGAGAGCGGGAGTTATGGTACGCAGTATTTT,CASSRGESGSYGTQYF,TRBJ2-3,TRBD2,.,TRBV7-9
TGTGCCAGCAGCCTGACAGCGCAAAGCACAGATACGCAGTATTTT,CASSLTAQSTDTQYF,TRBJ2-3,.,.,TRBV11-2
TGTGCCAGTAGTACGGGGGCGAGTCCTAATGAAAAACTGTTTTTT,CASSTGASPNEKLFF,TRBJ1-4,.,.,TRBV19
TGTGCCAGCAGCTTTAACCTAGCGGACTCCTACGAGCAGTACTTC,CASSFNLADSYEQYF,TRBJ2-7,TRBD2,.,TRBV11-2
TGTGCCAGCAGGGGGGGGCGATTGCAGCCCCAGCATTTT,CASRGGRLQPQHF,TRBJ1-5,.,.,TRBV28
TGTGCCAGCAGCGAAGTTAATAGCAATCAGCCCCAGCATTTT,CASSEVNSNQPQHF,TRBJ1-5,.,.,TRBV25-1
TGTGCCAGCAGCCTAATGAACTATGGCTACACCTTC,CASSLMNYGYTF,TRBJ1-2,.,.,TRBV7-9
TGTGCCAGCAGCCTGGACAGGGGGACTAATGAAAAACTGTTTTTT,CASSLDRGTNEKLFF,TRBJ1-4,TRBD1,.,TRBV11-2
TGTGCCAGCAGCGTAGAAGACGGGAGAGTCTACAATGAGCAGTTCTTC,CASSVEDGRVYNEQFF,TRBJ2-1,.,.,TRBV9
TGCAGCGCAATGGGACATCTGGTACAAGAGACCCAGTACTTC,CSAMGHLVQETQYF,TRBJ2-5,.,.,TRBV29-1
TGTGCCAGCAGCATGCGACAGGGTAGGACTGAAGCTTTCTTT,CASSMRQGRTEAFF,TRBJ1-1,TRBD1,.,TRBV13
TGTGCCAGCAGCGTAGCGTACGGGAACACTGAAGCTTTCTTT,CASSVAYGNTEAFF,TRBJ1-1,.,once,TRBV9
TGCAGCGGAAGACTAGGGACCACCGAGCAGTTCTTC,CSGRLGTTEQFF,TRBJ2-1,.,.,TRBV29-1
TGTGCCACCAGCAGAGATAGACAGGGAGTGGACAATGAGCAGTTCTTC,CATSRDRQGVDNEQFF,TRBJ2-1,TRBD1,.,TRBV15
TGTGCCAGCAGCTTTGGGACTAGTCCCGATACGCAGTATTTT,CASSFGTSPDTQYF,TRBJ2-3,TRBD2,.,TRBV11-2
TGTGCCAGCAGCCCCACATTCAGCTCTGGAAACACCATATATTTT,CASSPTFSSGNTIYF,TRBJ1-3,.,.,TRBV7-9
TGCGCCAGCAGTGAGTCGGGAGAGACCCAGTACTTC,CASSESGETQYF,TRBJ2-5,.,.,TRBV10-2
TGCGCCAGCAGTGAGTTAAGGAACACTGAAGCTTTCTTT,CASSELRNTEAFF,TRBJ1-1,.,few,TRBV10-1
TGCGCCAGCAGCTTGCGTAGTCAAGGGAACTCTGGAAACACCATATATTTT,CASSLRSQGNSGNTIYF,TRBJ1-3,.,.,TRBV5-1
TGTGCCAGCAAAACCGGGACGATGAACACCGGGGAGCTGTTTTTT,CASKTGTMNTGELFF,TRBJ2-2,.,once,TRBV11-2
TGCGCCAGCAGCTTGGGTTACACCGGGGAGCTGTTTTTT,CASSLGYTGELFF,TRBJ2-2,.,few,TRBV5-1
TGCGCCAGCAGCCAAAAAGTCGAACAGGGAGGACGTTATGGCTACACCTTC,CASSQKVEQGGRYGYTF,TRBJ1-2,.,.,TRBV4-1
TGCGCCAGCAGTCCAGGGTCGGGACAGGGGTTTGAGACCCAGTACTTC,CASSPGSGQGFETQYF,TRBJ2-5,TRBD1,once,TRBV5-1
TGCGCCAGCAGCGCTACCCTAAACGCTGAAGCTTTCTTT,CASSATLNAEAFF,TRBJ1-1,.,.,TRBV5-1
TGTGCCAGCAGCTTGAAATTTAGAGCCGTAGCCAAAAACATTCAGTACTTC,CASSLKFRAVAKNIQYF,TRBJ2-4,.,.,TRBV5-6
TGTGCCAGCAGTGACGCTAAAAAGACTCCCGGAGGCCAGTATTTT,CASSDAKKTPGGQYF,TRBJ2-3,.,.,TRBV2
TGTGCCAGCAGCTTAGTGTCCGGGTTTGCAGGCTACACCTTC,CASSLVSGFAGYTF,TRBJ1-2,.,.,TRBV11-2
TGTGCCAGCAGACCCACTTCCTACGAGCAGTACTTC,CASRPTSYEQYF,TRBJ2-7,.,.,TRBV28
TGTGCCAGCAGTGAAATGCCGGGTTCGTCTGGAAACACCATATATTTT,CASSEMPGSSGNTIYF,TRBJ1-3,.,.,TRBV6-1
TGTGCCAGCAGTGAAGCGGGGAATCAGCCCCAGCATTTT,CASSEAGNQPQHF,TRBJ1-5,.,.,TRBV6-1
TGTGCCAGCTCACCCCGGGACAGCCACACTGAAGCTTTCTTT,CASSPRDSHTEAFF,TRBJ1-1,TRBD1,once,TRBV18
TGTGCCAGCAGCTTAGTTTTAGGGGCTGAAGCTTTCTTT,CASSLVLGAEAFF,TRBJ1-1,.,.,TRBV7-7
TGCGCCAGCAGCTTGGATTCGGGACCGTACGATGAGCAGTTCTTC,CASSLDSGPYDEQFF,TRBJ2-1,.,.,TRBV5-1
TGCGCCAGCAGCTCGGAGACAGGGAGCTTCGGCGAGCAGTACTTC,CASSSETGSFGEQYF,TRBJ2-7,TRBD1,.,TRBV5-1